Listed below are T cell receptor beta chains from one sample, sequenced in a study of beta chain features in type 1 diabetes. Sequencing used immunoSEQ multiplex PCR; TCRdb keeps in-frame clones, though not all of them. Of around 41,000 clones detected, around 63% appear once; the ten largest clones hold about 1.7%. Source material: Tregs from blood. The receptors come from a man younger than 40 with type 1 diabetes. Some clones in this sample may be carry-over from other donors' samples. Each CDR3 is given with its conserved first and last residue. A D gene is named only where the DNA matches it firmly. Expanded clones get a size class; other rows say once, few or many, or leave the size out.

size | D | J | length | V | DNA | CDR3
. | TRBD2 | TRBJ2-1 | 16 | TRBV7-2 | TGTGCCAGCAGCCCGCGGACTAGCGGGGGGGCTAGGGAGCAGTTCTTC | CASSPRTSGGAREQFF
. | . | TRBJ1-1 | 14 | TRBV10-3 | TGTGCCATCAAGGCCCTAGGGAGTACCCCTGAAGCTTTCTTT | CAIKALGSTPEAFF
few | TRBD2 | TRBJ2-1 | 15 | TRBV2 | TGTGCCAGCAGCGGGCGGGGGGGAACCATCAATGAGCAGTTCTTC | CASSGRGGTINEQFF
. | . | TRBJ2-3 | 11 | TRBV6-1 | TGTGCCAGTTCTATCTTAGATACGCAGTATTTT | CASSILDTQYF
. | TRBD1 | TRBJ1-2 | 15 | TRBV5-5 | TGTGCCAGCAGCCCCCGGCCCACAGGGGGTTTAGGCTACACCTTC | CASSPRPTGGLGYTF
. | TRBD2 | TRBJ2-2 | 15 | TRBV7-2 | TGTGCCAGCAAAGAAACTAGCGGCAACACCGGGGAGCTGTTTTTT | CASKETSGNTGELFF
. | TRBD1 | TRBJ1-5 | 14 | TRBV28 | TGTGCCAGCAGTTTAGGGACAGGGTCTCGGTCCCAGCATTTT | CASSLGTGSRSQHF
. | . | TRBJ2-6 | 16 | TRBV10-3 | TGTGCCATCAGTGCACAACAGGCTCTCGGGGCCAACGTCCTGACTTTC | CAISAQQALGANVLTF
. | . | TRBJ2-7 | 14 | TRBV18 | TGTGCCAGCTCACCTCCATCCGGGACCTACGAGCAGTACTTC | CASSPPSGTYEQYF
. | TRBD1 | TRBJ1-1 | 15 | TRBV27 | TGTGCCAGCAGTCCCCAGGGGGCGCGCAGTCTTGAAGCTTTCTTT | CASSPQGARSLEAFF
. | TRBD2 | TRBJ2-7 | 15 | TRBV7-2 | TGTGCCAGCAGCCCCCTCGGCGGGGGGATCTACGAGCAGTACTTC | CASSPLGGGIYEQYF
. | . | TRBJ2-1 | 15 | TRBV27 | TGTGCCAGCAGTTCCAGGGTCTACGCTAACGGTGAGCAGTTCTTC | CASSSRVYANGEQFF
. | TRBD1 | TRBJ1-1 | 12 | TRBV25-1 | TGTGCCTGCAGACAGGGGGGTAGGGAAGCTTTCTTT | CACRQGGREAFF
. | . | TRBJ2-1 | 15 | TRBV6-1 | TGTGCCAGCAGTGAATGGGGGGACAGCTACAATGAGCAGTTCTTC | CASSEWGDSYNEQFF
. | TRBD2 | TRBJ2-2 | 15 | TRBV5-1 | TGCGCCAGCAGCTCATCGGCGGGGGACACCGGGGAGCTGTTTTTT | CASSSSAGDTGELFF
. | . | TRBJ1-4 | 16 | TRBV7-2 | TGTGCCAGCAGCTTAGACCCCACGACTGCTAATGAAAAACTGTTTTTT | CASSLDPTTANEKLFF
. | TRBD2 | TRBJ2-5 | 15 | TRBV11-2 | TGTGCCAGCAGTCGGACTAGCGGATTCCAAGAGACCCAGTACTTC | CASSRTSGFQETQYF
once | . | TRBJ1-2 | 13 | TRBV18 | TGTGCCAGCTCAAGCGGGCAGGGCTATGGCTACACCTTC | CASSSGQGYGYTF
. | TRBD2 | TRBJ2-3 | 16 | TRBV2 | TGTGCCAGCCATGCCCGGCGGGGGGGGAAGTTGGATACGCAGTATTTT | CASHARRGGKLDTQYF
. | . | TRBJ1-2 | 15 | TRBV6-1 | TGTGCCAGCAGTACCACCCTACAGGGACACTATGGCTACACCTTC | CASSTTLQGHYGYTF
. | . | TRBJ2-7 | 12 | TRBV9 | TGTGCCAGCAGCGATTCTTCCTACGAGCAGTACTTC | CASSDSSYEQYF
. | TRBD2 | TRBJ2-5 | 16 | TRBV27 | TGTGCCAGCAAAGGCTCGGCTAGCGGGGATCAAGGGACCCAGTACTTC | CASKGSASGDQGTQYF
. | . | TRBJ2-7 | 14 | TRBV11-2 | TGTGCCAGCGTGAAGGCGGGGACCGAATACGAGCAGTACTTC | CASVKAGTEYEQYF
. | TRBD1 | TRBJ1-3 | 14 | TRBV5-1 | TGCGCCAGCAGCCTTCAGGGGGTTGTAAACACCATATATTTT | CASSLQGVVNTIYF
. | TRBD1 | TRBJ1-5 | 15 | TRBV7-9 | TGTGCCAGCAGCTTACGACAGGGGGCAATTCAGCCCCAGCATTTT | CASSLRQGAIQPQHF
few | TRBD1 | TRBJ1-1 | 15 | TRBV12-5 | TGTGCTAGTGGCCCAGGACAGGGGTCCGACACTGAAGCTTTCTTT | CASGPGQGSDTEAFF
once | TRBD1 | TRBJ2-6 | 17 | TRBV7-8 | TGTGCCAGCAGCTTTGGACAGGGGAGTTCTGGGGCCAACGTCCTGACTTTC | CASSFGQGSSGANVLTF
. | TRBD2 | TRBJ2-3 | 15 | TRBV6-1 | TGTGCCAGCAGTGTTAGCGGGGGGAGCACAGATACGCAGTATTTT | CASSVSGGSTDTQYF
. | . | TRBJ1-1 | 14 | TRBV7-8 | TGTGCCAGCAGCTTAGGCCGGGGGAACACTGAAGCTTTCTTT | CASSLGRGNTEAFF
. | . | TRBJ2-7 | 13 | TRBV6-5 | TGTGCCAGCAGTTACTCACAGTCCTACGAGCAGTACTTC | CASSYSQSYEQYF
. | . | TRBJ1-5 | 15 | TRBV19 | TGTGCCAGTAAGAACCTGGGAGGCCTTGGTCAGCCCCAGCATTTT | CASKNLGGLGQPQHF
. | . | TRBJ2-2 | 16 | TRBV2 | TGTGCCAGCAGACCACCCAGGGGTTTAGGGACCGGGGAGCTGTTTTTT | CASRPPRGLGTGELFF
. | . | TRBJ2-7 | 13 | TRBV2 | TGTGCCAGCAGCGCAGGATTACTCTACGAGCAGTACTTC | CASSAGLLYEQYF
. | . | TRBJ2-7 | 11 | TRBV20-1 | TGCAGTGCTAGACCCCTGAGCGAGCAGTACTTC | CSARPLSEQYF
. | . | TRBJ1-5 | 16 | TRBV4-3 | TGCGCCAGCAGCCGAGGGACATACGGGGGCAATCAGCCCCAGCATTTT | CASSRGTYGGNQPQHF
. | . | TRBJ2-5 | 17 | TRBV18 | TGTGCCAGCTCACCTCGACAGGCATCTCTTTCTCGAGAGACCCAGTACTTC | CASSPRQASLSRETQYF
. | TRBD1 | TRBJ2-7 | 12 | TRBV6-5 | TGTGCCAGCACCGGACAGGGCGACGAGCAGTACTTC | CASTGQGDEQYF
. | . | TRBJ2-7 | 11 | TRBV5-1 | TGCGCCAGCAGCTTCACCTCCGGGCAGTACTTC | CASSFTSGQYF
. | . | TRBJ1-2 | 12 | TRBV28 | TGTGCCAGCAGCCCGGGGATTTATGGCTACACCTTC | CASSPGIYGYTF
. | TRBD2 | TRBJ2-1 | 11 | TRBV29-1 | TGCAGCGTTGAAGGGGGGGGTGAGCAGTTCTTC | CSVEGGGEQFF
. | . | TRBJ1-1 | 14 | TRBV7-9 | TGTGCCAGCAGCCAGATGGGAGGGAACACTGAAGCTTTCTTT | CASSQMGGNTEAFF
. | . | TRBJ1-1 | 13 | TRBV21-1 | TGTGCCAGCAGCGGACCCCAGGGAGGAGAAGCTTTCTTT | CASSGPQGGEAFF
few | . | TRBJ2-2 | 15 | TRBV6-6 | TGTGCCAGCAGGGTCGGGTCTCCCAGAACCGGGGAGCTGTTTTTT | CASRVGSPRTGELFF
. | . | TRBJ2-1 | 12 | TRBV5-1 | TGCGCCAGCAGCGTACAGGGCTTTGAGCAGTTCTTC | CASSVQGFEQFF
. | . | TRBJ2-5 | 12 | TRBV4-1 | TGCGCCAGCAGACAGTACCAAGAGACCCAGTACTTC | CASRQYQETQYF
. | TRBD1 | TRBJ1-4 | 14 | TRBV2 | TGTGCCAGCAGTCCAGGGGGCTTCAGTGAAAAACTGTTTTTT | CASSPGGFSEKLFF
once | . | TRBJ2-3 | 14 | TRBV2 | TGTGCCAGCAGTGACGGGCGCTGGGGCAGGACGCAGTATTTT | CASSDGRWGRTQYF
few | . | TRBJ2-6 | 16 | TRBV6-5 | TGTGCCAGCAGTTACTTAGGGGGTTCAGGGGCCAACGTCCTGACTTTC | CASSYLGGSGANVLTF
few | . | TRBJ2-1 | 11 | TRBV29-1 | TGCAGCGTCACCTATAACAATGAGCAGTTCTTC | CSVTYNNEQFF
. | . | TRBJ1-2 | 12 | TRBV10-3 | TGTGCCATCAGTCGAAGGGGCTATGGCTACACCTTC | CAISRRGYGYTF